The clone carrying this TCR beta chain showed up just a few times. What it binds is unknown. The sample comes from a study of post-analysis software for immune sequencing data. Findings and caveats of the study: Comparison of patients with controls showed five TRBV segments more frequent in patients, TRBV5-6, TRBV5-1 and TRBV20-1 among them.

Unique molecular identifiers featured in each of the TCR beta cDNA libraries. There were about 1 to 10 million T cells, and about 500,000 cDNA molecules came from them. TCRdb independently ran MiXCR on the PCR reads; one entry per CDR3 protein. The sample lists more than 500,000 distinct CDR3 sequences; about a third were seen once. Germline V gene data show CDR1 as DFQATT and CDR2 as SNEGSKA (reference sequence). The CDR3 loop spans 15 amino acids. Between the trimmed V and J ends, which lost 5 bases and 10 bases, there was a span of 27 bases. What was sequenced was blood. V gene TRBV20-1 combines with J gene TRBJ2-7; D may be TRBD1 or TRBD2 (6 bases each). This TCR derives from a girl between 2 and 17 years old with multiple sclerosis. The CDR3 loop is CSAPFPGTSMGAQYF. For the CDR3, the DNA is TGCAGTGCTCCCTTCCCTGGGACTTCCATGGGGGCCCAGTACTTC.